Shown below are 25 T cell receptor beta chains from a single sample sequenced in a study of cytomegalovirus exposure and HLA in healthy donors. This table comes from immunoSEQ multiplex PCR, and its TCRdb copy is limited to in-frame clones, with some not included. This table holds 130,000 or so clones, about 83% found once. Sample: PBMCs. These receptors were obtained from a woman in her 30s in good health and CMV-seronegative.

This clone appeared a single time. This chain connects TRBV18 to TRBJ1-2, with D possibly matching TRBD1 (6 bases). The CDR3 has 14 amino acids. The germline CDR1 and CDR2 sequences are KGHSH and LQKENI. The ends were cut back, 6 bases at V and 5 bases at J, with 16 bases in the middle. CDR3 sequence reads: CASSSRVDSYGYTF. DNA of the CDR3: TGTGCCAGCTCCAGTCGGGTGGACAGTTATGGCTACACCTTC. Together with reference TRBV18 and TRBJ1-2, the CDR3 gives the full variable domain: NAGVMQNPRHLVRRRGQEARLRCSPMKGHSHVYWYRQLPEEGLKFMVYLQKENIIDESGMPKERFSAEFPKEGPSILRIQQVVRGDSAAYFCASSSRVDSYGYTFGSGTRLTVV.

This clone has only one observation. V is TRBV29-1 and J is TRBJ1-1, with D tentatively TRBD1 (5 bases). CDR1 is SQVTM and CDR2 is ANQGSEA in the germline V gene. V was shortened by 6 bases and J by 4 bases, with 15 bases between the two germline ends. The CDR3 runs to 13 residues. CDR3 bases: TGCAGCGTGAGACGGGGGGATGGCACTGAAGCTTTCTTT. Residues: CSVRRGDGTEAFF.

This clone was seen just once. The V call is TRBV11-3, the J call TRBJ2-2; 11 positions match TRBD2. V lost 5 bases to trimming and J lost 4 bases; unmatched junction nucleotides: 3. The CDR3 runs to 15 residues. Germline loops: CDR1 SGHNT, CDR2 YENEEA. This CDR3 is CASSPGLAGTGELFF. The CDR3 DNA reads TGTGCCAGCAGCCCCGGACTAGCGGGCACCGGGGAGCTGTTTTTT.

This sequence joins TRBV19 and TRBJ2-1, with D unresolved. CDR3 size: 16 residues. Trimming removed 5 bases at V and 3 bases at J, with 17 bases between. Germline CDR1 is LNHDA and CDR2 is SQIVND (reference sequence). CDR3 in DNA: TGTGCCAGTAGTTCTCACGGGTCAAAGGACTACAATGAGCAGTTCTTC. Its translation: CASSSHGSKDYNEQFF.

This chain links TRBV6-5 with TRBJ1-4; weak D call: TRBD1 (5 bases). CDR1 and CDR2 from the germline V gene are MNHEY and SVGAGI. Trimming removed 6 bases at V and 3 bases at J, with 14 bases between. The CDR3 spans 15 residues. CDR3 nucleotides: TGTGCCAGCAGCGACGGGGGTGCAGCTAATGAAAAACTGTTTTTT. Residues: CASSDGGAANEKLFF.

This clone was counted a few times. The chain links TRBV2 to TRBJ1-2; 7 bases agree with TRBD1. This CDR3 comprises 11 residues. Trimming removed 7 bases from V and 11 bases from J; junction bases left unmatched: 7. The germline CDR1 and CDR2 sequences are SNHLY and FYNNEI. The CDR3 nucleotides read TGTGCCAGCACCCCAGGGGGGAAATACACCTTC. This encodes CASTPGGKYTF.

This clone showed up just a few times. V usage is TRBV5-1 and J usage is TRBJ1-6; D unresolved. CDR1 and CDR2 (germline): SGHRS, YFSETQ. Deletions cut 0 bases from V and 9 bases from J, with 13 bases between. The CDR3 runs to 15 residues. The CDR3 DNA follows: TGCGCCAGCAGCTTGGACCTCGGGGAGGGTTCACCCCTCCACTTT. It encodes CASSLDLGEGSPLHF. The whole variable domain, filled in from reference TRBV5-1 and TRBJ1-6, reads KAGVTQTPRYLIKTRGQQVTLSCSPISGHRSVSWYQQTPGQGLQFLFEYFSETQRNKGNFPGRFSGRQFSNSRSEMNVSTLELGDSALYLCASSLDLGEGSPLHFGNGTRLTVT.

This sequence joins TRBV7-2 and TRBJ1-1; D might be TRBD1 (6 bases). V lost 5 bases to trimming and J lost 1 base, with 11 bases between them. This CDR3 is built from 14 residues. Germline CDR1 is SGHTA and CDR2 is FQGNSA. The CDR3 nucleotides are TGTGCCAGCAGCCCCCGGACAGCGAACACTGAAGCTTTCTTT. This gives the protein CASSPRTANTEAFF.

J is TRBJ2-1 and V is TRBV19; 7 bases are a match to TRBD1. The CDR3 extends over 15 amino acids. From germline, CDR1 is LNHDA and CDR2 SQIVND (reference sequence). The junction had 3 bases not matched to a gene; V was cut back by 0 bases and J by 4 bases. The CDR3 loop is CASSIEGGVYNEQFF. The DNA for the CDR3 is TGTGCCAGTAGTATAGAAGGGGGCGTTTACAATGAGCAGTTCTTC.

The rearrangement joins TRBV27 to TRBJ1-2; TRBD1 aligns across 9 bases. J was trimmed by 8 bases and V by 5 bases; bases with no gene match: 9. Germline V CDR1 and CDR2: MNHEY, SMNVEV (reference sequence). The CDR3 spans 14 residues. The DNA for the CDR3 is TGTGCCAGCAGTACCCCGGGACAGGGTGGCGGCTACACCTTC. Its translation: CASSTPGQGGGYTF.

This clone was recorded a few times. The J gene is TRBJ2-2, the V gene TRBV19; D remains unclear. Germline V gene data show CDR1 as LNHDA and CDR2 as SQIVND (reference sequence). With 5 bases removed from V and 2 bases from J, the gap between germline ends came to 15 bases. This CDR3 is built from 16 residues. CDR3 amino acids: CASSRGPVINTGELFF. The CDR3 DNA reads as TGTGCCAGTAGTCGTGGCCCCGTAATAAACACCGGGGAGCTGTTTTTT. The full variable domain, rest sourced from reference TRBV19 and TRBJ2-2, is DGGITQSPKYLFRKEGQNVTLSCEQNLNHDAMYWYRQDPGQGLRLIYYSQIVNDFQKGDIAEGYSVSREKKESFPLTVTSAQKNPTAFYLCASSRGPVINTGELFFGEGSRLTVL.

Only a few counts were recorded for this clone. The rearrangement links TRBV5-1 to TRBJ1-1; D perhaps matches TRBD1 (5 bases). Per germline, CDR1 SGHRS and CDR2 YFSETQ. CDR3 size: 14 residues. Trimming removed 4 bases at V and 1 base at J, with 11 bases between. The DNA of the CDR3 is TGCGCCAGCAGCCTGGACACTACGAACACTGAAGCTTTCTTT. Translated, it gives CASSLDTTNTEAFF.

Concerning this clone: This sample also contains other DNA sequences that code for the same CDR3. The chain combines TRBV6-1 with TRBJ1-1, with 10 bases aligning to TRBD1. Unmatched junction bases numbered 4, after V lost 4 bases and J lost 5 bases. CDR3 size: 14 residues. The germline CDR1 and CDR2 sequences are MNHNS and SASEGT. CDR3 loop: CASSGQGAGTEAFF. For the CDR3, the DNA is TGTGCCAGCAGTGGACAGGGGGCAGGGACTGAAGCTTTCTTT.

This clone was recorded a few times. The chain uses TRBV7-2 and TRBJ2-2, with D perhaps TRBD2 (6 bases). Germline CDR1 SGHTA, CDR2 FQGNSA. V dropped 8 bases and J dropped 5 bases, with 9 bases sitting between them. This CDR3 comprises 12 residues. CDR3 in amino acids: CASGDFTGELFF. Written as DNA, the CDR3 is TGTGCCAGCGGGGACTTTACCGGGGAGCTGTTTTTT.

This rearrangement joins TRBV29-1 to TRBJ2-1, with D perhaps TRBD2 (6 bases). The V end was cut by 6 bases, the J end by 0 bases, with 12 bases between. This CDR3 is built from 14 residues. Germline V gene lookup returns CDR1 SQVTM and CDR2 ANQGSEA. The CDR3 spells CSVRDSGSYNEQFF. As DNA, the CDR3 is TGCAGCGTGCGGGACTCCGGCTCCTACAATGAGCAGTTCTTC.

This clone was seen just once. V is TRBV19 and J is TRBJ1-2; unclear D gene. Per the germline V gene, CDR1 is LNHDA and CDR2 is SQIVND (reference sequence). Trimming took off 9 bases at V and 5 bases at J, with 10 bases between the two ends. The CDR3 contains 11 residues. CDR3 DNA: TGTGCCAGCACCGGAGGATATGGCTACACCTTC. Amino acid sequence: CASTGGYGYTF.

V and J are TRBV6-5 and TRBJ2-3, with 7 bases aligning to TRBD2. Trimming cost V 2 bases and J 0 bases; bases outside gene matches: 2. The CDR3 runs to 15 residues. The germline CDR1 and CDR2 sequences are MNHEY and SVGAGI. CDR3 DNA sequence: TGTGCCAGCAGTTACCGGCGGGGGAGCACAGATACGCAGTATTTT. Translating it yields CASSYRRGSTDTQYF.

V and J are TRBV7-2 and TRBJ2-7; TRBD1 aligns across 9 bases. The CDR3 contains 14 residues. The germline CDR1 and CDR2 sequences are SGHTA and FQGNSA. V lost 5 bases, J lost 3 bases, and 5 bases stayed unmatched. CDR3 nucleotides: TGTGCCAGCAGCCCCTGGACAGGGGACTACGAGCAGTACTTC. Its translation: CASSPWTGDYEQYF.

The rearrangement joins TRBV11-2 to TRBJ2-5; 7 positions agree with TRBD2. This CDR3 is built from 17 residues. V lost 3 bases to trimming and J lost 2 bases; unmatched junction nucleotides: 12. Germline CDR1 and CDR2: SGHAT and FQNNGV. The CDR3 nucleotides read TGTGCCAGCAGCTTTTACACGGGGGGATCTCTTCAAGAGACCCAGTACTTC. It encodes CASSFYTGGSLQETQYF.

The chain carries TRBV6-5 and TRBJ1-2; D might be TRBD1 (6 bases). The CDR3 is made up of 15 amino acids. The V and J ends lost 7 bases and 4 bases respectively, with 19 bases between them. Germline V gene lookup returns CDR1 MNHEY and CDR2 SVGAGI. CDR3 sequence reads: CASTLTPGHTYGYTF. CDR3 nucleotides: TGTGCCAGCACTCTTACTCCGGGACACACCTATGGCTACACCTTC.

The chain carries TRBV5-6 and TRBJ2-5; 8 bases match TRBD2. The CDR3 runs to 15 residues. The V segment lost 6 bases and the J segment 3 bases; nucleotides outside the gene matches: 10. Germline CDR1 is SGHDT and CDR2 is YYEEEE. CDR3 DNA sequence: TGTGCCAGCAATACCCCTCCGCGGGGGGAAGAGACCCAGTACTTC. It encodes CASNTPPRGEETQYF.

V usage is TRBV7-2 and J usage is TRBJ1-2; TRBD1 might be the D (5 bases). The V gene's germline CDR1 is SGHTA and CDR2 FQGNSA. V was cut by 2 bases and J by 7 bases, with 20 bases left in between. The CDR3 is made up of 16 amino acids. CDR3 nucleotide sequence: TGTGCCAGCAGCTTACGGGGTTCCCTTCTCGGGGGTGGCTACACCTTC. Protein: CASSLRGSLLGGGYTF.

In its sample, this clone was seen many times. The chain combines TRBV9 with TRBJ2-7; TRBD2 agrees at 10 bases. This CDR3 is built from 14 residues. The germline V gene has CDR1 SGDLS and CDR2 YYNGEE. V shed 8 bases, J shed 3 bases, and the junction held 8 bases outside the gene matches. This CDR3 is CASSGGLAHYEQYF. The CDR3 DNA is TGTGCCAGTAGTGGGGGACTAGCGCACTACGAGCAGTACTTC.

The genes are TRBV30 and TRBJ1-6; weak D call: TRBD1 (5 bases). V lost 4 bases to trimming and J lost 9 bases, with 16 bases between them. The CDR3 covers 14 residues. In germline, CDR1 is GTSNPN, CDR2 SVGIG (reference sequence). The CDR3, as DNA: TGTGCCTGGAATAAAGGGGCCGCGAGTTCACCCCTCCACTTT. Amino acids: CAWNKGAASSPLHF.

This clone was seen a few times. Distinct nucleotide sequences in the sample also encode this CDR3. The rearrangement joins TRBV18 to TRBJ2-5, with no clear D. The CDR3 spans 11 residues. V gave up 3 bases and J gave up 3 bases, with 2 bases separating them. In germline, CDR1 is KGHSH, CDR2 LQKENI. CDR3 sequence (DNA): TGTGCCAGCTCACCCAAAGAGACCCAGTACTTC. It is translated as CASSPKETQYF. The complete variable domain, with remaining parts taken from reference TRBV18 and TRBJ2-5, reads NAGVMQNPRHLVRRRGQEARLRCSPMKGHSHVYWYRQLPEEGLKFMVYLQKENIIDESGMPKERFSAEFPKEGPSILRIQQVVRGDSAAYFCASSPKETQYFGPGTRLLVL.